This T cell receptor (beta chain) was found in a study of cytomegalovirus exposure and HLA in healthy donors. Per germline, CDR1 SGHRS and CDR2 YFSETQ. V lost 0 bases to trimming and J lost 0 bases, with 12 bases between them. The CDR3 covers 16 residues. Study results and caveats: Later on, a genetic analysis was performed. It linked a missense variant in DCLRE1C with V- and J-gene trimming of TCR beta.

Primers included in the PCR were 60 Vbeta and 13 Jbeta primers. The data were produced by immunoSEQ multiplex PCR, yet TCRdb's version contains in-frame clones alone and is incomplete. The data show 140,000 to 150,000 clones, with 9.7% seen just once and 1.5% to 2% held by the top ten. This clone was counted only a few times. Its target is not known. What was sequenced was PBMCs. The chain employs TRBV5-1 and TRBJ1-1; a possible D gene is TRBD1 (5 bases). The receptor was isolated from a man over 45 in good health and CMV-seronegative. The CDR3 nucleotides read TGCGCCAGCAGCTTGGACTCCAACAGGTTGAACACTGAAGCTTTCTTT. Translating gives CASSLDSNRLNTEAFF.